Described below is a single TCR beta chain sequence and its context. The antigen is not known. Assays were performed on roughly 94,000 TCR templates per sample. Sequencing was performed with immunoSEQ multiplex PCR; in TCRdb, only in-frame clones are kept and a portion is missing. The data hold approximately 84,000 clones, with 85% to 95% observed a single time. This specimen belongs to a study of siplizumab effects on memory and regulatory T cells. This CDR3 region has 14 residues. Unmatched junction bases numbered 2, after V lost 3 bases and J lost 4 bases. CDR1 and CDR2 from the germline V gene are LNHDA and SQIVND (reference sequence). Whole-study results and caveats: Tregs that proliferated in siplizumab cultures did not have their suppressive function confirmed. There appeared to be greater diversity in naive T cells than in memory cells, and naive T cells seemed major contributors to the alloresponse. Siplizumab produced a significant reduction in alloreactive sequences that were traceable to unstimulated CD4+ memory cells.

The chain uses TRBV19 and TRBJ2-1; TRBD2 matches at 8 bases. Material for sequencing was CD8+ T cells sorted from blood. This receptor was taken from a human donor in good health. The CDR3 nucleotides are TGTGCCAGTAGTATCCGGGGGGGGTACAATGAGCAGTTCTTC. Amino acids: CASSIRGGYNEQFF.